These 3 T cell receptor beta chains share one sample of origin, sequenced in a study of sequential checkpoint blockade in melanoma. The protocol was immunoSEQ multiplex PCR, while the TCRdb copy is restricted to in-frame clones and leaves out a portion. The sample lists some 12,000 clones; 82% were seen once. Noted treatment: randomized to nivolumab then ipilimumab (arm A) or the reverse (arm B). This specimen was CD8+ T cells sorted from blood (inferred from file names), taken from a patient given nivolumab and ipilimumab in sequence. The receptor set was obtained from a human donor with melanoma.

The chain has TRBV7-6 and TRBJ2-7; 8 positions agree with TRBD2. CDR1 SGHVS and CDR2 FNYEAQ come from the germline V gene. The CDR3 is 16 residues long. V shed 5 bases, J shed 1 base, and the junction held 10 bases outside the gene matches. CDR3 DNA: TGTGCCAGCAGCCCGGGGTTAGCGGGAAGGTCCTACGAGCAGTACTTC. It yields the protein CASSPGLAGRSYEQYF.

The rearrangement links TRBV2 to TRBJ2-3; 8 bases agree with TRBD2. V lost 2 bases to trimming and J lost 5 bases; unmatched junction nucleotides: 12. Germline lookup yields CDR1 SNHLY and CDR2 FYNNEI. There are 17 residues in the CDR3. CDR3 bases: TGTGCCAGCAGTGAAAGGGTGGCCGGGGGGGCGAAAGATACGCAGTATTTT. This sequence encodes CASSERVAGGAKDTQYF.

The chain links TRBV19 to TRBJ1-1; 7 bases fit TRBD1. The germline CDR1 and CDR2 sequences are LNHDA and SQIVND (reference sequence). J lost 3 bases, V lost 6 bases, and 7 bases had no gene match. CDR3 size: 14 residues. The CDR3 spells CASSGPTGDTEAFF. As DNA, the CDR3 is TGTGCCAGTAGCGGTCCTACAGGGGACACTGAAGCTTTCTTT.